The clone carrying this T cell receptor (beta chain) was observed many times. The antigen remains undetermined. Trimming left V 4 bases short and J 2 bases short, with 4 bases between. In germline, CDR1 is ENHRY, CDR2 SYGVKD. The CDR3 has 12 residues. This sample stems from a study of response to subunit inactivated influenza vaccine. Via MiXCR, TCRdb re-called the RT-PCR reads, giving one row per CDR3 protein. This table has about 650,000 distinct CDR3 sequences, 15% to 19% appearing once. Study-level points and caveats: With each seasonal influenza vaccination, the authors suggested, few new T cells are recruited.

V and J are TRBV10-3 and TRBJ2-3, with no clear D. The source of this sequence is a man aged 50 or older who received an inactivated influenza vaccine. The sample was PBMCs from blood, taken less than 13 days after vaccination. The CDR3 here is CAISVTTDTQYF. The DNA for the CDR3 is TGTGCCATCAGTGTGACCACAGATACGCAGTATTTT.